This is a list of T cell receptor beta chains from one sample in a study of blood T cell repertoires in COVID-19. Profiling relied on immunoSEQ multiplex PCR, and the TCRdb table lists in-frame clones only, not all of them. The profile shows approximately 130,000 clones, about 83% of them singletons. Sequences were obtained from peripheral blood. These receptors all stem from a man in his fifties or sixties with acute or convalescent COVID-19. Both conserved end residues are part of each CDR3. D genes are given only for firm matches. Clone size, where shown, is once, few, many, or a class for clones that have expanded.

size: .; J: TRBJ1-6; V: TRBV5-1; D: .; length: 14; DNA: TGCGCCAGCAGCTTGGCAGGTGACAATTCACCCCTCCACTTT; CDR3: CASSLAGDNSPLHF
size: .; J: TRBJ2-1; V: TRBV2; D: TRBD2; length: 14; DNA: TGTGCCAGCAGTACTAGCGGGGGGTTCAATGAGCAGTTCTTC; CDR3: CASSTSGGFNEQFF
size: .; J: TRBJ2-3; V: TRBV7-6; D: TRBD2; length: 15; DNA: TGTGCCAGCAGCTTAAGCAGCGGGGGCGGCGATACGCAGTATTTT; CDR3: CASSLSSGGGDTQYF
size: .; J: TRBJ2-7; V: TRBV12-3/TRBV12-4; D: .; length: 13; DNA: TGTGCCAGCAGTGGACAGCTTGCCTACGAGCAGTACTTC; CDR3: CASSGQLAYEQYF
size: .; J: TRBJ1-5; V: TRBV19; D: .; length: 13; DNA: TGTGCCAGTTGCGGGGACTGGGGTCAGCCCCAGCATTTT; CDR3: CASCGDWGQPQHF
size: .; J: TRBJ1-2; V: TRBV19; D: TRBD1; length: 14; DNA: TGTGCCAGTAGTTCCGGACAGGCCACTTATGGCTACACCTTC; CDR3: CASSSGQATYGYTF
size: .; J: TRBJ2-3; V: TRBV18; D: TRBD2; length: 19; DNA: TGTGCCAGCTCACCACGGACGGGTCGCCGGGAGGGCTACACAGATACGCAGTATTTT; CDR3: CASSPRTGRREGYTDTQYF
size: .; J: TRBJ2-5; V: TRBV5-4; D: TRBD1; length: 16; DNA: TGTGCCAGCAGCTGGGGAACTACAGGGGCGCAAGAGACCCAGTACTTC; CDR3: CASSWGTTGAQETQYF
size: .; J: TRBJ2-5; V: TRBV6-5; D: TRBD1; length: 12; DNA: TGTGCCAGCAAAACAGGGGACGAGACCCAGTACTTC; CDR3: CASKTGDETQYF
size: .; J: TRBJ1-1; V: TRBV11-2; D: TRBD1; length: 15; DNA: TGTGCCAGCAGCTCCTCGGACAGGGGGAACACTGAAGCTTTCTTT; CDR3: CASSSSDRGNTEAFF
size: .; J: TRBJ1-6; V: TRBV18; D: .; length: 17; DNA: TGTGCCAGCTCACCATTGAACCCGAGCTCCTATAATTCACCCCTCCACTTT; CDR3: CASSPLNPSSYNSPLHF
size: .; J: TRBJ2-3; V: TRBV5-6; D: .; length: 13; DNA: TGTGCCAGCAGCCGGGACACTTGGGATACGCAGTATTTT; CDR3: CASSRDTWDTQYF
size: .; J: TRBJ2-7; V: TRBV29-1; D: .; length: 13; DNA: TGCAGCGTTGAAGGGACAACTACCTACGAGCAGTACTTC; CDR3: CSVEGTTTYEQYF
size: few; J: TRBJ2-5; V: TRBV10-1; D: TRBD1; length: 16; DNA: TGCGCCAGCAGTGAGTCAAGGACAGGGCCCCAAGAGACCCAGTACTTC; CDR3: CASSESRTGPQETQYF
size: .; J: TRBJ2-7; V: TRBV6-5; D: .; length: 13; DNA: TGTGCCAGCAGTCCACTTACGTACTACGAGCAGTACTTC; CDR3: CASSPLTYYEQYF
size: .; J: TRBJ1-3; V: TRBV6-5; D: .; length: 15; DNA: TGTGCCAGCAGCCGTACATCGAACTCTGGAAACACCATATATTTT; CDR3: CASSRTSNSGNTIYF
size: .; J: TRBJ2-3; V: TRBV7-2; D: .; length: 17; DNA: TGTGCCAGCAGCTTAGCTTTGGGGGGAACCCGCACAGATACGCAGTATTTT; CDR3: CASSLALGGTRTDTQYF
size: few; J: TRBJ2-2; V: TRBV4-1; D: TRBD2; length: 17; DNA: TGCGCCAGCAGCCAAGAAACTAGCGGGAGACCTACCGGGGAGCTGTTTTTT; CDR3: CASSQETSGRPTGELFF
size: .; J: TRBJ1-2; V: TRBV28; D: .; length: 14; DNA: TGTGCCAGCAGCAATAGGGCGGGGATCCATGGCTACACCTTC; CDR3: CASSNRAGIHGYTF
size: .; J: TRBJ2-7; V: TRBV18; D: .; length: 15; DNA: TGTGCCAGCTCACCTATAAGCGGAGCTAAATACGAGCAGTACTTC; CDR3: CASSPISGAKYEQYF
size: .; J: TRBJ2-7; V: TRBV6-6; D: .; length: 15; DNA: TGTGCCAGCAGTTACTCATCCCCCGGAGTGGGCGAGCAGTACTTC; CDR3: CASSYSSPGVGEQYF
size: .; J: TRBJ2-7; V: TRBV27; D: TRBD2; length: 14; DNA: TGTGCCAGCAGCGATAGCGGGAATTGGGACGAGCAGTACTTC; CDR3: CASSDSGNWDEQYF
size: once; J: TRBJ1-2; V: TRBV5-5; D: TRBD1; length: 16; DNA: TGTGCCAGCACCCCGCAGGGACAGGGGCTCGCCTATGGCTACACCTTC; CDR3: CASTPQGQGLAYGYTF
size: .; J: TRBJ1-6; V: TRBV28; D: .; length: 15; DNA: TGTGCCAGCACTACCGGGGGCTCCTATAATTCACCCCTCCACTTT; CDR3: CASTTGGSYNSPLHF
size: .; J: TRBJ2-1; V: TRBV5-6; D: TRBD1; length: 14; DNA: TGTGCCAGCAGCTGGGGGACAGGGAACAATGAGCAGTTCTTC; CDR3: CASSWGTGNNEQFF
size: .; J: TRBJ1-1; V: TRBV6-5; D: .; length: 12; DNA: TGTGCCAGCAGGTCCGGTAACACTGAAGCTTTCTTT; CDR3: CASRSGNTEAFF
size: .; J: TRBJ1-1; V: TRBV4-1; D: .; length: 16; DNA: TGCGCCAGCAGCCACCTCGGGCAGCCGCGGAGGGCTGAAGCTTTCTTT; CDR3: CASSHLGQPRRAEAFF
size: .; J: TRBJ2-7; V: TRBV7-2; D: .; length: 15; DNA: TGTGCCAGCAGCCTCCGGGGGTCTACGGCCTACGAGCAGTACTTC; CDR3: CASSLRGSTAYEQYF
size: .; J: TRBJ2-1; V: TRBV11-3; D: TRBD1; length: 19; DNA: TGTGCCAGCAGCCCCCGCCGACAGGGGGCGGGAAGGAGATACAATGAGCAGTTCTTC; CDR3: CASSPRRQGAGRRYNEQFF
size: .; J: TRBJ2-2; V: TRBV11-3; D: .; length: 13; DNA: TGTGCCAGCAGCTTAAATGAGGCCGGGGAGCTGTTTTTT; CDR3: CASSLNEAGELFF
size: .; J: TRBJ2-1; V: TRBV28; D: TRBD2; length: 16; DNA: TGTGCCAGCAGTCCGACCGGGACTAGCGGGAGTAGTGAGCAGTTCTTC; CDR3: CASSPTGTSGSSEQFF
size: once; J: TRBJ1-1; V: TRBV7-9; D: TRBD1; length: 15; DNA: TGTGCCAGCAGCTCCCTCGGACAGGGAAACACTGAAGCTTTCTTT; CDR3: CASSSLGQGNTEAFF
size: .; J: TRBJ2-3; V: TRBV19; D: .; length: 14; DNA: TGTGCCAGTAGTATAGTGTCTAGCACAGATACGCAGTATTTT; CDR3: CASSIVSSTDTQYF
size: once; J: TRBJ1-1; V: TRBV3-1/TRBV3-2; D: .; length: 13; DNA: TGTGCCAGCAGCCTTCAGGGTAACACTGAAGCTTTCTTT; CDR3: CASSLQGNTEAFF
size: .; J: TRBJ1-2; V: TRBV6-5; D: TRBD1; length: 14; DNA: TGTGCCAGCAGTTGGGCGTCAGGGGGCGGCGGCTACACCTTC; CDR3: CASSWASGGGGYTF
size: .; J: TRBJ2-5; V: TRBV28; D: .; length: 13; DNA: TGTGCCAGCAGTTTGGGGGGTGGGGAGACCCAGTACTTC; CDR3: CASSLGGGETQYF
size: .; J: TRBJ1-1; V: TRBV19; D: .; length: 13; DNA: TGTGCCAGTAGTGACAGGACATTCACTGAAGCTTTCTTT; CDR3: CASSDRTFTEAFF